The TCR beta chain described here comes from a study of shared clonotypes between healthy human individuals. Note on this clone: The antigen remains undetermined.

Broader study findings: Clonotype sharing among donors was expected to depend on sequencing depth.

Running of the assay took place at deep level. PCR replicates performed on unsorted PBMC used about 300 ng DNA, 25,000 to 35,000 T cell genomes. This table comes from immunoSEQ multiplex PCR, and its TCRdb copy is limited to in-frame clones, with some not included. The top ten clones hold around 12% of a sample with roughly 490,000 clones, 79% of them seen once. Sequenced sample: PBMCs. The sequence derives from a woman aged 35 to 49 in good health. Some clones in this sample may be carry-over from other donors' samples.

DNA for the CDR3: TGTGCCAGCAGTGAAGGGTCTAGCCCCTTGGATACGCAGTATTTT. This encodes CASSEGSSPLDTQYF. This rearrangement joins TRBV6-1 to TRBJ2-3, with D possibly being TRBD2 (5 bases). The V and J ends lost 1 base and 6 bases respectively, with 14 bases between them. This CDR3 comprises 15 residues. Germline CDR1 MNHNS, CDR2 SASEGT.